The TCR beta chain described here comes from a study of cytomegalovirus exposure and HLA in healthy donors. Study-level findings and limits: Associated with cytomegalovirus, according to the listing, were some 150 TCR beta chains. The authors confirmed in vitro that three CMV-associated chains were specific for CMV antigens. It was reported that the classifier diagnosed cytomegalovirus status with high specificity and sensitivity in both the original and validation cohorts.

This clone has just one count. Its antigen is unidentified. CDR1 is MNHNS, CDR2 SASEGT, per germline. V lost 7 bases to trimming and J lost 4 bases, with 17 bases between them. CDR3 length: 15 residues. The assay was immunoSEQ multiplex PCR, and TCRdb's table has in-frame clones only and misses some. The repertoire holds about 69,000 clones, with 94% as singletons. Specimen: PBMCs. The chain employs TRBV6-1 and TRBJ1-5; D unresolved. The clonotype originates from a woman between 18 and 29 years old in good health and CMV-seronegative. The CDR3 loop reads CASNLDPRANQPQHF. The CDR3 coding sequence is TGTGCCAGCAATCTCGACCCGAGGGCAAATCAGCCCCAGCATTTT.